A selection of T cell receptor beta chains follows, all from one sample in a study of metastatic and nonmetastatic thyroid tumors. TCRdb recomputed clones from the PCR reads via MiXCR. In the table there are about 32,000 clones, roughly 18% of which are singletons. The source material was blood. The receptor set was obtained from a female donor with papillary thyroid cancer or a benign thyroid nodule (not recorded which). Some clones in this sample may be carry-over from other donors' samples. The CDR3 runs from the conserved cysteine through the conserved F or W. The D gene is left open where the match is weak. Some rows mark clone size as missing; the rest say once, few, many or name a class of expanded clone.

TRBJ2-2 TRBV24-1 TRBD1 many CATSELGTEGSGELFF TGTGCCACCAGTGAGCTCGGGACAGAGGGTTCCGGGGAGCTGTTTTTT
TRBJ1-2 TRBV12-3/TRBV12-4 TRBD1 many CASRTGGPNYGYTF TGTGCCAGCAGGACAGGGGGTCCTAACTATGGCTACACCTTC
TRBJ1-1 TRBV28 - many CASSLTEHEAFF TGTGCCAGCAGCCTTACAGAGCATGAAGCTTTCTTT
TRBJ1-1 TRBV6-1 TRBD1 medium-sized CASTPGQGARTEAFF TGTGCCAGCACCCCGGGACAGGGGGCGCGCACTGAAGCTTTCTTT
TRBJ2-1 TRBV29-1 - many CSAARASEYNEQFF TGCAGCGCAGCGAGGGCTAGTGAATACAATGAGCAGTTCTTC
TRBJ1-6 TRBV6-1 - few CASSEVPEGSPPHF TGTGCCAGCAGTGAAGTGCCCGAAGGGTCACCCCCCCACTTT
TRBJ2-3 TRBV9 - many CASSKSGATSDTQYF TGTGCCAGCAGCAAATCAGGGGCTACCTCAGATACGCAGTATTTT
TRBJ1-6 TRBV7-8 - many CASSLTRTSPPNSPLHF TGTGCCAGCAGCTTAACCCGGACCTCACCACCCAATTCACCCCTCCACTTT
TRBJ2-3 TRBV11-1 TRBD2 - CASSLTGKRGAVDTQYF TGTGCCAGCAGCTTAACGGGGAAGCGGGGGGCTGTAGATACGCAGTATTTT
TRBJ2-1 TRBV5-1 - - CASSPQVEGRNDQFF TGCGCCAGCAGCCCCCAGGTCGAGGGGCGCAATGATCAGTTCTTC
TRBJ2-1 TRBV9 TRBD2 many CASSGGLWGLAGEINEQFF TGTGCCAGCAGCGGAGGCCTTTGGGGACTAGCGGGAGAGATCAATGAGCAGTTCTTC
TRBJ2-1 TRBV3-1 TRBD2 - CASSQFIGRGGPPHNEQFF TGTGCCAGCAGCCAATTCATCGGGCGGGGGGGCCCTCCCCACAATGAGCAGTTCTTC
TRBJ2-3 TRBV12-3/TRBV12-4 - few CASSQSGTDTQYF TGTGCCAGCAGTCAGTCGGGCACAGATACGCAGTATTTT
TRBJ1-5 TRBV2 - - CASSASEHPHHF TGTGCCAGCAGTGCTTCAGAGCATCCCCATCATTTT
TRBJ1-2 TRBV5-6 - many CASSLVAAANYGYTF TGTGCCAGCAGCTTGGTAGCCGCGGCTAACTATGGCTACACCTTC
TRBJ1-2 TRBV4-2 TRBD1 many CASAQGGTYGYTF TGTGCCAGCGCACAGGGGGGGACCTATGGCTACACCTTC
TRBJ1-1 TRBV20-1 TRBD1 many CSAFNPGQDLNTEAFF TGCAGTGCTTTTAACCCGGGACAGGATTTGAACACTGAAGCTTTCTTT
TRBJ2-1 TRBV19 TRBD1 many CASSTRPGQSYNEQFF TGTGCCAGTAGTACCCGCCCGGGACAGTCCTACAATGAGCAGTTCTTC
TRBJ2-7 TRBV3-1 TRBD2 - CASSQTSGVAYEQYF TGTGCCAGCAGCCAGACTAGCGGGGTAGCCTACGAGCAGTACTTC
TRBJ2-1 TRBV5-1 TRBD2 many CASSLGSSGSEQFF TGCGCCAGCAGCTTGGGATCTAGCGGGAGTGAGCAGTTCTTC
TRBJ2-7 TRBV6-1 TRBD2 few CASRSIAGRYEQYF TGTGCCAGCAGATCTATAGCGGGGCGGTACGAGCAGTACTTC
TRBJ2-3 TRBV20-1 - many CSATSLDRYTDTQYF TGCAGTGCTACATCATTGGACAGATACACAGATACGCAGTATTTT
TRBJ2-1 TRBV6-5 - many CASSYSNGGGQNEQFF TGTGCCAGCAGTTACTCGAATGGGGGGGGACAGAATGAGCAGTTCTTC
TRBJ2-1 TRBV27 TRBD1 many CASSPGQGWFNEQFF TGTGCCAGCAGCCCGGGACAGGGTTGGTTCAATGAGCAGTTCTTC
TRBJ2-3 TRBV2 - medium-sized CASSASEGGTQYF TGTGCCAGCAGTGCGAGTGAGGGGGGTACGCAGTATTTT
TRBJ2-3 TRBV11-1 TRBD2 many CASSLALGGGAMSDTQYF TGTGCCAGCAGCTTAGCGCTCGGCGGGGGGGCCATGTCAGATACGCAGTATTTT
TRBJ2-1 TRBV11-2 - few CASSYVGGAGNEQFF TGTGCCAGCAGCTACGTGGGGGGTGCGGGGAATGAGCAGTTCTTC
TRBJ2-1 TRBV10-1 - many CASSESASAYNEQFF TGCGCCAGCAGTGAATCGGCTAGCGCCTACAATGAGCAGTTCTTC
TRBJ1-2 TRBV12-3/TRBV12-4 - few CASTETGSNYGYTF TGTGCCAGCACCGAAACCGGGAGTAACTATGGCTACACCTTC
TRBJ2-7 TRBV28 TRBD2 many CASSLLREVSYEQYF TGTGCCAGCAGTCTCCTGCGGGAGGTGTCCTACGAGCAGTACTTC
TRBJ1-2 TRBV11-1 - - CASIPGTRIPLGGYTF TGTGCCAGCATTCCCGGGACACGAATCCCTCTAGGTGGCTACACCTTC
TRBJ2-1 TRBV7-7 TRBD2 many CASSLGLADEQFF TGTGCTAGCAGCTTAGGACTAGCGGATGAGCAGTTCTTC
TRBJ2-5 TRBV5-6 - many CASTKQETQYF TGTGCCAGCACCAAACAAGAGACCCAGTACTTC
TRBJ1-2 TRBV20-1 - - CSARGEGGLGIVGYGYTF TGCAGTGCTAGAGGGGAAGGGGGTCTGGGGATAGTGGGCTATGGCTACACCTTC
TRBJ1-2 TRBV3-1 - - CASSQIGCPDRNYGYTF TGTGCCAGCAGCCAAATCGGTTGTCCCGACAGGAACTATGGCTACACCTTC
TRBJ2-2 TRBV13 TRBD1 many CASSSGTVPGELFF TGTGCCAGCAGCTCCGGGACAGTCCCCGGGGAGCTGTTTTTT
TRBJ2-1 TRBV9 TRBD2 many CASSLGLAGVNEQFF TGTGCCAGCAGCCTTGGACTAGCGGGGGTGAATGAGCAGTTCTTC
TRBJ2-2 TRBV27 - - CASSLSSAGTGELFF TGTGCCAGCAGTTTATCGTCCGCGGGCACCGGGGAGCTGTTTTTT
TRBJ1-2 TRBV28 - - CAISPWANYGYTF TGTGCCATCAGTCCCTGGGCTAACTATGGCTACACCTTC
TRBJ2-2 TRBV12-3/TRBV12-4 TRBD1 many CASSPRQGAGELFF TGTGCCAGCAGTCCCCGACAGGGCGCCGGGGAGCTGTTTTTT
TRBJ2-7 TRBV7-9 - - CASSLGGGEQYF TGTGCCAGCAGCTTAGGTGGGGGCGAGCAGTACTTC
TRBJ1-6 TRBV9 - many CASSVDSSSYNSPLHF TGTGCCAGCAGCGTAGACTCCAGCTCCTATAATTCACCCCTCCACTTT
TRBJ2-3 TRBV11-2 TRBD2 - CASNRGLAPTDTQYF TGTGCCAGCAACCGGGGACTAGCGCCCACAGATACGCAGTATTTT
TRBJ2-1 TRBV2 TRBD1 few CASQRGQDYSEKFF TGTGCCAGCCAACGGGGACAGGACTACAGTGAGAAGTTCTTC
TRBJ2-7 TRBV5-1 TRBD1 few CASSLTQGAAEQYF TGCGCCAGCAGCTTGACGCAGGGGGCCGCGGAGCAGTACTTC
TRBJ2-1 TRBV6-4 - - CASSAEGEGPRNEQFF TGTGCCAGCAGTGCCGAGGGGGAGGGCCCTCGAAATGAGCAGTTCTTC
TRBJ1-4 TRBV15 TRBD1 many CATSSGQGAPNEKLFF TGTGCCACCAGCAGTGGACAGGGGGCACCCAATGAAAAACTGTTTTTT
TRBJ2-7 TRBV11-2 TRBD2 once CASSPPDGGTRYEQYF TGTGCCAGCAGTCCGCCGGACGGGGGGACCCGGTACGAACAGTACTTC
TRBJ1-4 TRBV5-4 TRBD1 - CASSRTGETNEKLFF TGTGCCAGCAGCCGGACAGGGGAAACTAATGAAAAACTGTTTTTT
TRBJ2-3 TRBV20-1 - - CSASPHRVADTQYF TGCAGTGCTAGTCCCCATCGTGTTGCAGATACGCAGTATTTT
TRBJ1-2 TRBV6-5 TRBD1 many CASSQTTINRGLKGYTF TGTGCCAGCAGCCAAACGACTATAAACAGGGGGCTCAAGGGCTACACCTTC
TRBJ2-7 TRBV27 - - CASSLGMCYEQYF TGTGCCAGCAGTTTAGGTATGTGCTACGAGCAGTACTTC
TRBJ2-2 TRBV2 - many CASGGLRNTGELFF TGTGCCAGCGGGGGATTGAGGAACACCGGGGAGCTGTTTTTT